Listed here are 24 T cell receptor beta chains from one sample, sequenced in a study of neoadjuvant anti-PD-1 for oral cavity cancer. Clones were read by immunoSEQ multiplex PCR, and TCRdb kept only the in-frame ones, dropping some. The sample lists approximately 10,000 clones, around three fifths occurring once. Time point in this sample: after neoadjuvant nivolumab, at surgical resection. The sequences come from tumor tissue, collected after nivolumab (anti-PD-1) treatment. Every receptor here comes from a person aged 40 to 85 with oral cavity squamous cell carcinoma.

This clone was seen just once. The chain joins TRBV6-5 to TRBJ1-2, with D possibly TRBD1 on 5 matching bases. The CDR3 runs 13 residues. V lost 2 bases and J lost 4, with 8 bases in between. Germline lookup yields CDR1 MNHEY and CDR2 SVGAGI. CDR3: CASSYAGIYGYTF. CDR3 nucleotide sequence: TGTGCCAGCAGTTACGCAGGGATCTATGGCTACACCTTC.

Comment on this clone: A read error may produce the germline difference seen at one junction end. The chain combines TRBV7-9 with TRBJ2-1; the match to TRBD2 covers 10 bases. The CDR3 is made up of 15 amino acids. CDR1 SEHNR and CDR2 FQNEAQ come from the germline V gene (reference sequence). CDR3 in DNA: TGTGCCAGCAACTTAAGGACTAGCGGCTACAATGAGCAGTTCTTC. The encoded protein is CASNLRTSGYNEQFF.

The chain joins TRBV4-2 to TRBJ2-1; no definite D call. V lost 0 bases, J lost 13 bases, and 16 bases lay in between. The CDR3 sequence is 14 residues long. The germline V gene has CDR1 LGHNA and CDR2 YNFKEQ. The CDR3 DNA is TGTGCCAGCAGCCAAGAGGACCCTAGGTTCCCCCAGTTCTTC. Amino acids: CASSQEDPRFPQFF.

The rearrangement joins TRBV6-6 to TRBJ1-2; TRBD1 agrees at 8 bases. V shed 2 bases and J 4 bases; nucleotides not matched to a gene: 6. Germline loops: CDR1 MNHNY, CDR2 SVGAGI (reference sequence). This CDR3 spans 15 amino acids. This CDR3 reads CASSYTGQGAYGYTF. Written as DNA, the CDR3 is TGTGCCAGCAGTTACACGGGTCAGGGGGCCTATGGCTACACCTTC.

This clone ranks as medium-sized (0.01 to 0.1%). The V gene is TRBV2, the J gene TRBJ1-5; 7 bases match TRBD1. The CDR3 runs 15 residues. The V segment lost 7 bases and the J segment 3 bases; nucleotides outside the gene matches: 9. Germline V gene sequence: CDR1 SNHLY, CDR2 FYNNEI. CDR3 nucleotide sequence: TGTGCCAGCAATCGGGACAGTAGTTTCAATCAGCCCCAGCATTTT. Translating gives CASNRDSSFNQPQHF. The full variable domain, completed using reference TRBV2 and TRBJ1-5, is EPEVTQTPSHQVTQMGQEVILRCVPISNHLYFYWYRQILGQKVEFLVSFYNNEISEKSEIFDDQFSVERPDGSNFTLKIRSTKLEDSAMYFCASNRDSSFNQPQHFGDGTRLSIL.

This clone has more than one count but fewer than ten. V is TRBV9 and J is TRBJ1-1, with 8 bases aligning to TRBD1. The CDR3 has 14 amino acids. Trimming removed 0 bases from V and 10 bases from J; junction bases left unmatched: 8. From germline, CDR1 is SGDLS and CDR2 YYNGEE. The CDR3 DNA reads as TGTGCCAGCAGCGTAGGGTCAGGGGGCGAAGGAGCTTTCTTT. Its translation is CASSVGSGGEGAFF. Complete variable domain (other parts from reference TRBV9 and TRBJ1-1): DSGVTQTPKHLITATGQRVTLRCSPRSGDLSVYWYQQSLDQGLQFLIQYYNGEERAKGNILERFSAQQFPDLHSELNLSSLELGDSALYFCASSVGSGGEGAFFGQGTRLTVV.

The CDR3 is CASSQGGVYEQYF. The CDR3 DNA is TGCGCCAGCAGCCAAGGTGGGGTTTACGAGCAGTACTTC. This chain connects TRBV4-1 to TRBJ2-7; D not certain. The CDR3 length is 13 residues. The V end lost 1 base, the J end lost 4 bases, and 8 bases lay between the germline ends. From germline, CDR1 is MGHRA and CDR2 YSYEKL.

J is TRBJ1-1 and V is TRBV7-9, with D possibly matching TRBD1 (5 bases). CDR1 and CDR2 (germline): SEHNR, FQNEAQ (reference sequence). Trimming cost V 3 bases and J 5 bases, with 16 bases left between them. This CDR3 has 15 residues. Written as DNA, the CDR3 is TGTGCCAGCAGCTTTCCTCTCGGTGGGGCAACTGAAGCTTTCTTT. It codes for CASSFPLGGATEAFF.

This sequence joins TRBV9 and TRBJ2-7; D uncertain. This CDR3 has 14 residues. In germline, CDR1 is SGDLS, CDR2 YYNGEE. V was trimmed by 0 bases and J by 2 bases, leaving 9 bases between them. CDR3 sequence (DNA): TGTGCCAGCAGCGTAGTGGACGGAGCCTACGAGCAGTACTTC. This translates into CASSVVDGAYEQYF.

The chain carries TRBV5-1 and TRBJ1-4; D is undetermined. CDR1 SGHRS and CDR2 YFSETQ come from the germline V gene. CDR3 length: 14 residues. V shed 2 bases and J shed 0 bases, with 5 bases lying between them. CDR3 amino acids: CASSLSSTNEKLFF. DNA for the CDR3: TGCGCCAGCAGCTTATCGTCAACTAATGAAAAACTGTTTTTT. The full variable domain, its missing parts supplied by reference TRBV5-1 and TRBJ1-4, is KAGVTQTPRYLIKTRGQQVTLSCSPISGHRSVSWYQQTPGQGLQFLFEYFSETQRNKGNFPGRFSGRQFSNSRSEMNVSTLELGDSALYLCASSLSSTNEKLFFGSGTQLSVL.

The V call is TRBV2, the J call TRBJ1-1, with 11 nucleotides matching TRBD1. This CDR3 contains 13 residues. Germline CDR1 and CDR2: SNHLY and FYNNEI. V was pared by 6 bases and J by 12 bases, with 9 bases of the junction left unmatched. CDR3 amino acids: CASRDPGQGESFF. The CDR3 region has the DNA TGTGCCAGCAGAGACCCGGGACAGGGGGAATCTTTCTTT.

The J gene is TRBJ2-7, the V gene TRBV15; 10 bases agree with TRBD2. V shed 0 bases, J shed 6 bases, and the junction held 5 bases outside the gene matches. CDR3 length equals 15 residues. Looked up from germline, CDR1 is LNHNV and CDR2 is YYDKDF (reference sequence). CDR3 sequence (DNA): TGTGCCACCAGCAGAGATCTAGCGGGAGAGGGCGAGCAGTACTTC. Translating it yields CATSRDLAGEGEQYF.

The chain links TRBV6-1 to TRBJ2-5; the D gene is possibly TRBD2 (5 bases). Germline CDR1 and CDR2: MNHNS and SASEGT. V gave up 7 bases and J gave up 2 bases, with 11 bases separating them. The CDR3 consists of 13 residues. The CDR3 DNA is TGTGCCAGCAAATTTACTAGACAAGAGACCCAGTACTTC. Amino acids: CASKFTRQETQYF.

This clone was observed a handful of times. This rearrangement joins TRBV28 to TRBJ2-2; a possible D gene is TRBD2 (6 bases). Between the trimmed V and J ends, which lost 5 bases and 12 bases, there was a span of 10 bases. Per the germline V gene, CDR1 is MDHEN and CDR2 is SYDVKM. The CDR3 contains 11 residues. The CDR3 DNA reads TGTGCCAGCAGTCCGCGGGAACAGCTGTTTTTT. Amino acids: CASSPREQLFF.

V and J are TRBV5-1 and TRBJ2-2; possibly TRBD1 for D (6 bases). Trimming took off 5 bases at V and 2 bases at J, with 10 bases between the two ends. The CDR3 totals 14 residues. CDR1 is SGHRS and CDR2 is YFSETQ in the germline V gene. This CDR3 is CASSEGVNTGELFF. CDR3 DNA: TGCGCCAGCAGTGAGGGGGTCAACACCGGGGAGCTGTTTTTT.

The chain employs TRBV27 and TRBJ2-3; possible D gene TRBD1, 5 bases. With 2 bases removed from V and 0 bases from J, the gap between germline ends came to 12 bases. This CDR3 has 16 residues. In germline, CDR1 is MNHEY, CDR2 SMNVEV (reference sequence). This CDR3 is CASSLRPTVSTDTQYF. The CDR3 nucleotides read TGTGCCAGCAGTTTACGGCCGACAGTAAGCACAGATACGCAGTATTTT.

This clone has just a few counts. V usage is TRBV28 and J usage is TRBJ2-7; D gene uncertain. Germline V gene data show CDR1 as MDHEN and CDR2 as SYDVKM. The CDR3 is 13 amino acids. V gave up 6 bases and J gave up 5 bases, with 14 bases separating them. The CDR3 DNA is TGTGCCAGCAGCATTTTCCCTGGGCACGAGCAGTACTTC. Its translation is CASSIFPGHEQYF.

The V gene is TRBV7-2, the J gene TRBJ1-2; no clear D gene. This CDR3 is 13 amino acids long. Germline assignment: CDR1 SGHTA and CDR2 FQGNSA. Trimming cost V 4 bases and J 8 bases, with 14 bases left between them. The chain's CDR3 is CASSYVPLQGYTF. For the CDR3, the DNA is TGTGCCAGCAGCTACGTCCCCCTTCAAGGCTACACCTTC. The full variable domain, rest sourced from reference TRBV7-2 and TRBJ1-2, is GAGVSQSPSNKVTEKGKDVELRCDPISGHTALYWYRQSLGQGLEFLIYFQGNSAPDKSGLPSDRFSAERTGGSVSTLTIQRTQQEDSAVYLCASSYVPLQGYTFGSGTRLTVV.

The V and J genes are TRBV27 and TRBJ1-3, with D uncertain. The CDR3 sequence is 15 residues long. CDR1 is MNHEY and CDR2 is SMNVEV in the germline V gene (reference sequence). Trimming stripped 5 bases from V and 0 bases from J, with 11 bases between. The CDR3 spells CASSQRGSSGNTIYF. The CDR3 DNA reads as TGTGCCAGCAGTCAACGAGGTTCCTCTGGAAACACCATATATTTT.

V and J are TRBV5-4 and TRBJ1-2; D might be TRBD1 (5 bases). Germline CDR1 and CDR2: SGHNT and YYREEE (reference sequence). The germline V and J ends were trimmed by 2 bases and 6 bases, with 11 bases remaining between them. CDR3 size: 13 residues. The CDR3 nucleotides are TGTGCCAGCAGCTTACACGGAGGGGATGGCTACACCTTC. Translating it yields CASSLHGGDGYTF.

The J gene is TRBJ1-1, the V gene TRBV28, with D maybe TRBD1 (5 bases). Germline V gene data show CDR1 as MDHEN and CDR2 as SYDVKM. Trimming shortened V by 7 bases and J by 6 bases, and 24 bases separated the two germline ends. The CDR3 contains 16 residues. The CDR3 DNA is TGTGCCAGCACCACCCCAGGCCCGACAGAAGACTCTGAAGCTTTCTTT. Amino acid sequence: CASTTPGPTEDSEAFF.

A single count supports this clone. The chain uses TRBV13 and TRBJ2-6; maybe TRBD2 (6 bases). This CDR3 comprises 16 residues. Germline assignment: CDR1 PRHDT and CDR2 FYEKMQ (reference sequence). Between the trimmed V and J ends, which lost 3 bases and 0 bases, there was a span of 9 bases. This CDR3 is CASSLGGPSGANVLTF. The CDR3 bases are TGTGCCAGCAGCTTGGGAGGTCCCTCTGGGGCCAACGTCCTGACTTTC.

This sequence joins TRBV9 and TRBJ1-1; weak D call: TRBD1 (5 bases). Germline V lookup: CDR1 SGDLS, CDR2 YYNGEE. The V gene lost 4 bases and the J gene lost 4 bases, with 14 bases spanning the gap. There are 14 residues in the CDR3. DNA of the CDR3: TGTGCCAGCAGCTCACGGACGGGGCCCACTGAAGCTTTCTTT. It encodes CASSSRTGPTEAFF.

This sequence joins TRBV5-1 and TRBJ2-6, with TRBD2 as a possible D gene (6 bases). The V end lost 0 bases, the J end lost 2 bases, and 6 bases lay between the germline ends. This CDR3 has 15 residues. In germline, CDR1 is SGHRS, CDR2 YFSETQ. The DNA for the CDR3 is TGCGCCAGCAGCTTGGGCGGGACTGGGGCCAACGTCCTGACTTTC. Translated, it gives CASSLGGTGANVLTF.